These T cell receptor beta chains were read from a single sample in a study of cytotoxic CD8 clonotypes in ibrutinib-treated CLL. Sequencing was performed with immunoSEQ multiplex PCR; in TCRdb, only in-frame clones are kept and a portion is missing. The sample lists approximately 200,000 clones; about 72% were seen once. This material consisted of PBMCs, taken after 24 months of ibrutinib treatment. These receptors were collected from a human donor with chronic lymphocytic leukemia. Both conserved end residues are part of each CDR3. The D gene is left open where the match is weak. Size is stated for part of the rows, as once, few or many counts, or as a class when the clone is expanded.

V gene	clone size	D gene	J gene	CDR3 DNA	CDR3 protein
TRBV19	-	TRBD2	TRBJ2-1	TGTGCCAGTAGCCACCCTGGCGGGAGATCATACAATGAGCAGTTCTTC	CASSHPGGRSYNEQFF
TRBV11-1	few	-	TRBJ1-5	TGTGCCAGCAGCTTAGCGCTAGGTCAGCCCCAGCATTTT	CASSLALGQPQHF
TRBV30	once	-	TRBJ2-7	TGTGCCTGGGGAACGGGTGGTTTTGGTGAGCAGTACTTC	CAWGTGGFGEQYF
TRBV6-1	-	TRBD1	TRBJ1-4	TGTGCCAGCAGTGAATTTTGGGACAGGGGCGATGAAAAACTGTTTTTT	CASSEFWDRGDEKLFF
TRBV11-2	-	TRBD2	TRBJ2-2	TGTGCCATCAAAAACCCGGGACTAGCGGGCCCCGGGGAGCTGTTTTTT	CAIKNPGLAGPGELFF
TRBV28	-	TRBD1	TRBJ1-1	TGTGCCAGCAGTTCCTACGGGACAGGGAACACTGAAGCTTTCTTT	CASSSYGTGNTEAFF
TRBV28	few	TRBD1	TRBJ1-2	TGTGCCAGCAGCAGGACAGGGTTCGGCTACACCTTC	CASSRTGFGYTF
TRBV27	once	TRBD2	TRBJ2-7	TGTGCCAGCAGTTTACAGGGGACTAGCTATACCTACGAGCAGTACTTC	CASSLQGTSYTYEQYF
TRBV6-1	few	-	TRBJ2-7	TGTGCCAGCAGTTCCCCCGGGACACCATCTGACGAGCAGTACTTC	CASSSPGTPSDEQYF
TRBV25-1	-	-	TRBJ1-5	TGTGCCAGCAGTCCGACAGGCCTAGAGCCCCAGCATTTT	CASSPTGLEPQHF
TRBV9	few	-	TRBJ2-1	TGTGCCAGCGGTGGGCGACATGAGCAGTTCTTC	CASGGRHEQFF
TRBV11-2	few	-	TRBJ2-1	TGTGCCAGCATCCCCCCGCGTTGGCCCGATGAGCAGTTCTTC	CASIPPRWPDEQFF
TRBV4-3	-	-	TRBJ1-2	TGCGCCAGCAGCCAAGACAGGCGGCTTGGCTACACCTTC	CASSQDRRLGYTF
TRBV2	-	TRBD2	TRBJ2-1	TGTGCCGGTGCGGGAGAGCGGGGGAATGAGCAGTTCTTC	CAGAGERGNEQFF
TRBV6-6	-	-	TRBJ2-2	TGTGCCAGCAGTTACCACACCGGGGAGCTGTTTTTT	CASSYHTGELFF
TRBV19	-	-	TRBJ1-1	TGTGCCAGTAGTCCGGGGGCTGAAGCTTTCTTT	CASSPGAEAFF
TRBV2	-	TRBD2	TRBJ2-3	TGTGCCAGCAGTCTTGGGACTAGCAGAAACACAGATACGCAGTATTTT	CASSLGTSRNTDTQYF
TRBV18	-	-	TRBJ1-5	TGTGCCAGCTCACTCTCAGGGGGCAATCAGCCCCAGCATTTT	CASSLSGGNQPQHF
TRBV9	-	TRBD1	TRBJ1-4	TGTGCCAGCAGCGAGAAGGACAGGGATCATGAAAAACTGTTTTTT	CASSEKDRDHEKLFF
TRBV19	-	TRBD1	TRBJ2-7	TGTGCCAGTACATCGGGACAGTCCTACGAGCAGTACTTC	CASTSGQSYEQYF
TRBV7-9	few	TRBD2	TRBJ2-5	TGTGCCAGCAGCTTCCCTAGCGGGAGGATTGGCGAGACCCAGTACTTC	CASSFPSGRIGETQYF
TRBV10-1	once	TRBD2	TRBJ2-5	TGCGCCAGCAGTTTCAGAGGACTAGCGGGAGTAGGAGAGACCCAGTACTTC	CASSFRGLAGVGETQYF
TRBV5-4	-	TRBD2	TRBJ2-7	TGTGCCAGCAGCGACGGGACTAGCGGGAGAGACGAGCAGTACTTC	CASSDGTSGRDEQYF
TRBV5-1	-	-	TRBJ1-2	TGCGCCAGCAGCTTGTCGTCCGGTTATGGCTACACCTTC	CASSLSSGYGYTF
TRBV7-6	-	-	TRBJ2-7	TGTGCCAGCAGCCTAGGGGGGCCTTACGAGCAGTACTTC	CASSLGGPYEQYF
TRBV7-9	-	-	TRBJ2-3	TGTGCCAGCAGCTTGGCTAGCGTAAGCACAGATACGCAGTATTTT	CASSLASVSTDTQYF
TRBV7-3	-	TRBD2	TRBJ2-3	TGTGCCAGCAGCCTAGCGGGAGTCACAGATACGCAGTATTTT	CASSLAGVTDTQYF
TRBV15	-	-	TRBJ1-3	TGTGCCACCATGTCCCGGCTGGCTTCTGGAAACACCATATATTTT	CATMSRLASGNTIYF
TRBV5-1	-	TRBD2	TRBJ2-1	TGCGCCAGCAGCTTGTGGACTAGCTACCTTTACAATGAGCAGTTCTTC	CASSLWTSYLYNEQFF
TRBV18	few	-	TRBJ2-3	TGTGCCAGCTCACCAGGAGCTACAGATACGCAGTATTTT	CASSPGATDTQYF
TRBV5-6	-	TRBD2	TRBJ2-5	TGTGCCAGCAGCGGGGCGAATAGCGGGAGGCCCCAAGAGACCCAGTACTTC	CASSGANSGRPQETQYF
TRBV27	-	TRBD2	TRBJ2-2	TGTGCCAGCAGTTCTAGCGGGGGGAACACCGGGGAGCTGTTTTTT	CASSSSGGNTGELFF
TRBV27	-	TRBD2	TRBJ2-7	TGTGCCAGCAGTATACAAGCGGGGTTCTCCTACGAGCAGTACTTC	CASSIQAGFSYEQYF
TRBV7-8	-	-	TRBJ2-5	TGTGCCAGCAGCTTTCGGTCACAACAAGAGACCCAGTACTTC	CASSFRSQQETQYF
TRBV10-2	-	-	TRBJ1-4	TGCGCCAGCAGTGTGGGGTTGTATCGGGGCGAACTGTTTTTT	CASSVGLYRGELFF
TRBV27	-	TRBD1	TRBJ1-2	TGTGCCAGCAGTTCTCTGGACAGGGAGAACTATGGCTACACCTTC	CASSSLDRENYGYTF
TRBV4-1	few	-	TRBJ2-7	TGCGCCAGCAGCCAAGATGCGAGTTACGAGCAGTACTTC	CASSQDASYEQYF
TRBV7-2	-	-	TRBJ1-5	TGTGCCAGCAGCTTAACCCGGACAGAAAGGCATCAGCCCCAGCATTTT	CASSLTRTERHQPQHF
TRBV7-3	few	-	TRBJ1-2	TGTGCCAGCAGCGGACTCGGGCAGTATGGCTACACCTTC	CASSGLGQYGYTF
TRBV11-2	-	-	TRBJ1-1	TGTGCCAGCAGCTTGCGGGCTGGTATGAACACTGAAGCTTTCTTT	CASSLRAGMNTEAFF
TRBV18	-	-	TRBJ2-3	TGTGCCAGCTCACCGGGGGGCACAGATACGCAGTATTTT	CASSPGGTDTQYF
TRBV25-1	-	-	TRBJ1-1	TGTGCCAGCAGTGGGCCAGGGCGATTGAACACTGAAGCTTTCTTT	CASSGPGRLNTEAFF
TRBV6-5	-	TRBD1	TRBJ2-5	TGTGCCAGCAGTTACGGGACAGGGGAATTGGAGACCCAGTACTTC	CASSYGTGELETQYF
TRBV7-2	-	-	TRBJ2-7	TGTGCCAGCAGCTTAAAAGGCGAGCAGTACTTC	CASSLKGEQYF
TRBV2	once	TRBD1	TRBJ2-2	TGTGCCAGCAATATCGCACCGGACAGGGGCACCGGGGAGCTGTTTTTT	CASNIAPDRGTGELFF
TRBV7-2	-	-	TRBJ2-1	TGTGCCAGCAGCTTGACTCCAAGATACCATGAGCAGTTCTTC	CASSLTPRYHEQFF
TRBV20-1	-	-	TRBJ2-7	TGCAGTGGCCTCGAAACCTACGAGCAGTACTTC	CSGLETYEQYF
TRBV7-6	-	TRBD1	TRBJ2-1	TGTGCCAGCAGCTTAGGGGACAGGGCGGGTTACAATGAGCAGTTCTTC	CASSLGDRAGYNEQFF
TRBV27	-	TRBD2	TRBJ2-7	TGTGCCAGCAGTTCGACTAGCGGGAGTGTCCACGAGCAGTACTTC	CASSSTSGSVHEQYF
TRBV28	few	-	TRBJ1-1	TGTGCCAGCAGTTCCGCCGCCAGGGTAGGCACTGAAGCTTTCTTT	CASSSAARVGTEAFF
TRBV11-2	-	TRBD2	TRBJ2-5	TGTGCCAGCAGCTTACACGGACTAGCGGGGGCCCAGACCCAGTACTTC	CASSLHGLAGAQTQYF
TRBV9	-	-	TRBJ1-1	TGTGCCAGCAGCGGCGGGCACACGTTGAACACTGAAGCTTTCTTT	CASSGGHTLNTEAFF
TRBV28	few	-	TRBJ2-1	TGTGCCAGCAGAGATCCGGTGGGGAATGAGCAGTTCTTC	CASRDPVGNEQFF
TRBV11-2	-	TRBD2	TRBJ2-2	TGTGCCAGCAGCCAGGGAGGGCGGCGGAAGCTGTTTTTT	CASSQGGRRKLFF
TRBV5-1	-	-	TRBJ2-5	TGCGCCAGCAGCTTGGAAAATCAAGAGACCCAGTACTTC	CASSLENQETQYF
TRBV5-1	-	TRBD1	TRBJ2-6	TGCGCCAGCAGCTTGGACAGGGGAGCTGGGGCCAACGTCCTGACTTTC	CASSLDRGAGANVLTF
TRBV2	-	-	TRBJ2-4	TGTGCCAGCAGTGCAAACCTACAGGGTAACCCCAAAAACATTCAGTACTTC	CASSANLQGNPKNIQYF